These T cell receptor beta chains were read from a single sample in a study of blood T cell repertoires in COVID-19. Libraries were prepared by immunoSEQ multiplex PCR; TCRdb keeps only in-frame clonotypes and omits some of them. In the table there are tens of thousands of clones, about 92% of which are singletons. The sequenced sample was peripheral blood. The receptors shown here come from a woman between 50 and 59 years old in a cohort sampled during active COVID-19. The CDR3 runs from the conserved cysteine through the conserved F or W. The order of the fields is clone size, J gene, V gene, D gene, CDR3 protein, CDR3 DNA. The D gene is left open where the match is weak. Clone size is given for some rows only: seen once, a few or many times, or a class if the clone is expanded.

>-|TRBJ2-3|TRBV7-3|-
CASSPTGVADTQYF
TGTGCCAGCAGCCCAACGGGAGTGGCAGATACGCAGTATTTT
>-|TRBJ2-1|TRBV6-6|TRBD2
CASRDTSGSPYNEQFF
TGTGCCAGCAGGGATACTAGCGGGAGTCCCTACAATGAGCAGTTCTTC
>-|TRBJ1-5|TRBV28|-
CASSPGQTTGQPQHF
TGTGCCAGCAGTCCCGGACAGACGACGGGCCAGCCCCAGCATTTT
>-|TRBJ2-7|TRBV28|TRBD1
CASLGGGTGGNEQYF
TGTGCCAGCCTTGGTGGTGGGACAGGGGGAAACGAGCAGTACTTC
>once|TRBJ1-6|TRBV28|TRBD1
CASLPTPGTGDSPLHF
TGTGCCAGCTTACCCACCCCCGGGACAGGTGATTCACCCCTCCACTTT
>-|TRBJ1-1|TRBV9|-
CASSSDMNTEAFF
TGTGCCAGCAGCTCCGACATGAACACTGAAGCTTTCTTT
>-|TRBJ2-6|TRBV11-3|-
CASSLTGVSSGANVLTF
TGTGCCAGCAGCCTTACCGGGGTATCCTCTGGGGCCAACGTCCTGACTTTC
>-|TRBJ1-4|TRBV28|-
CASSVLGQQNEKLFF
TGTGCCAGCAGTGTGCTTGGACAGCAAAATGAAAAACTGTTTTTT
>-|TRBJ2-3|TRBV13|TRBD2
CASSWGGADTQYF
TGTGCCAGCAGCTGGGGAGGGGCAGATACGCAGTATTTT
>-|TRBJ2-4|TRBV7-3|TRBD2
CASSPPGLAGGLGNIQYF
TGTGCCAGCAGCCCCCCGGGACTAGCGGGAGGGCTGGGAAACATTCAGTACTTC
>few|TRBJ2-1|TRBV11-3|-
CASSLGRGIGSSSSYNEQFF
TGTGCCAGCAGCCTAGGCCGAGGCATTGGGTCTTCGAGCTCCTACAATGAGCAGTTCTTC
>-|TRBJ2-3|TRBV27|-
CASSLKQGTDTQYF
TGTGCCAGCAGTTTAAAGCAGGGCACAGATACGCAGTATTTT
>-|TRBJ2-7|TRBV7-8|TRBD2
CASSRTSGRHEQYF
TGTGCCAGCAGCAGGACTAGCGGGAGACACGAGCAGTACTTC
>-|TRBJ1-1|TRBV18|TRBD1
CASSPRPGQGGNTEAFF
TGTGCCAGCTCCCCAAGGCCGGGACAGGGAGGGAACACTGAAGCTTTCTTT
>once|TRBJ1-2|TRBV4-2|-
CASSQASGYTF
TGTGCCAGCAGCCAGGCTAGTGGCTACACCTTC
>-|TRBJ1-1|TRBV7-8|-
CASSPQIDREAFF
TGTGCCAGCAGCCCTCAAATTGACAGGGAAGCTTTCTTT
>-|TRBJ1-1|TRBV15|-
CATSRGPPGKLPQGTEAFF
TGTGCCACCAGCAGAGGCCCCCCGGGAAAATTGCCCCAAGGTACTGAAGCTTTCTTT
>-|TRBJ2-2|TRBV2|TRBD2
CASSEEGAMGLAGELADTGELFF
TGTGCCAGCAGTGAAGAGGGGGCGATGGGACTAGCGGGAGAGCTAGCGGACACCGGGGAGCTGTTTTTT
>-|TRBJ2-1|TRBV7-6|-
CASSSNYNEQFF
TGTGCCAGCAGCTCCAATTACAATGAGCAGTTCTTC
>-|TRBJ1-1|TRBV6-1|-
CASSELYSTGIRTFEAFF
TGTGCCAGCAGTGAACTCTACTCGACAGGTATAAGGACGTTTGAAGCTTTCTTT
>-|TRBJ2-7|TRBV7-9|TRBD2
CASSPSRLLAGGKDEQYF
TGTGCCAGCAGCCCCTCCCGCCTACTAGCGGGAGGAAAGGACGAGCAGTACTTC
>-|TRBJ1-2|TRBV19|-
CASSIGQGPIYGYTF
TGTGCCAGTAGTATTGGGCAGGGGCCCATCTATGGCTACACCTTC
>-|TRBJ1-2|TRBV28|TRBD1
CASSSGQGADVDGYTF
TGTGCCAGCAGTTCCGGACAGGGGGCAGACGTGGATGGCTACACCTTC
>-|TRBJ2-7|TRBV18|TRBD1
CASSPRTGSSYEQYF
TGTGCCAGCTCACCACGGACAGGGAGCTCCTACGAGCAGTACTTC
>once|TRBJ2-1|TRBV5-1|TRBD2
CASLAGGEGEQFF
TGCGCCAGCTTAGCGGGAGGTGAGGGTGAGCAGTTCTTC
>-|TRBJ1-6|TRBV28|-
CASTGLNSPLHF
TGTGCCAGCACCGGACTAAATTCACCCCTCCACTTT
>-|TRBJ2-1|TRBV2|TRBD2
CASSSAGLAGGNEQFF
TGTGCCAGCAGTTCGGCGGGACTAGCGGGAGGGAATGAGCAGTTCTTC
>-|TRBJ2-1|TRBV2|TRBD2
CASSEETSGVNEQFF
TGTGCCAGCAGTGAAGAGACTAGCGGAGTTAATGAGCAGTTCTTC
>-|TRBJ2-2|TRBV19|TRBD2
CASRGSGDTGELFF
TGTGCCAGTAGGGGTAGCGGGGACACCGGGGAGCTGTTTTTT
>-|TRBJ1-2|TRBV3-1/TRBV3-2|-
CASSQKLGIYGYTF
TGTGCCAGCAGCCAAAAGCTCGGGATTTATGGCTACACCTTC
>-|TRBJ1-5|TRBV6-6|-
CASSRSPTDSNQPQHF
TGTGCCAGCAGTCGCTCCCCGACAGATAGCAATCAGCCCCAGCATTTT
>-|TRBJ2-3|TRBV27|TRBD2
CASSLRGLAGDTQYF
TGTGCCAGCAGTCTCCGGGGACTAGCAGGAGATACGCAGTATTTT
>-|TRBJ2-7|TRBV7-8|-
CASSLAQGEQYF
TGTGCCAGCAGCTTAGCCCAGGGGGAGCAGTACTTC
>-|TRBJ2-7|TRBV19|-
CASSISAGQHGGQYF
TGTGCCAGTAGTATATCGGCCGGACAGCATGGAGGGCAGTACTTC
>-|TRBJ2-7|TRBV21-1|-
CASTPAGRATYEQYF
TGTGCCAGCACCCCAGCGGGCAGGGCGACCTACGAGCAGTACTTC
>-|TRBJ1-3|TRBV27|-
CASSPWDGQGSGNTIYF
TGTGCCAGCAGTCCCTGGGACGGCCAGGGGTCTGGAAACACCATATATTTT
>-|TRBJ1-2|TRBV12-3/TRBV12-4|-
CASSLDRWYGYTF
TGTGCCAGCAGTTTAGACAGGTGGTATGGCTACACCTTC
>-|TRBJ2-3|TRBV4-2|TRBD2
CASSQEGAGGTDTQYF
TGTGCCAGCAGCCAAGAGGGGGCGGGAGGGACAGATACGCAGTATTTT
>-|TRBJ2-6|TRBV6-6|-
CASSYSLGAGANVLTF
TGTGCCAGCAGTTACTCCTTGGGAGCTGGGGCCAACGTCCTGACTTTC
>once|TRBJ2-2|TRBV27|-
CASSPRGGELFF
TGTGCCAGCAGTCCCCGAGGGGGGGAGCTGTTTTTT
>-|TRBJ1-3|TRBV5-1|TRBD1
CASSLQGAAGNTIYF
TGCGCCAGCAGCTTGCAGGGGGCTGCTGGAAACACCATATATTTT
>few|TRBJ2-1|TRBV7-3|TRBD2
CASSALAGVGLESYNVQFF
TGTGCCAGCAGCGCGCTAGCGGGAGTGGGGTTGGAGTCCTACAATGTGCAGTTCTTC
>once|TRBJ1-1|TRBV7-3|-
CASSPTVNTEAFF
TGTGCCAGCAGCCCTACAGTGAACACTGAAGCTTTCTTT